This T cell receptor (beta chain) was captured in a study of blood T cells in healthy people across ages. Findings and caveats of the study: Age brought a roughly linear fall in TCR beta diversity measured per million T cells. Diversity figures based on one million T cells were deemed too low.

Germline V gene lookup returns CDR1 KGHDR and CDR2 SFDVKD. Trimming cost V 2 bases and J 10 bases; bases outside gene matches: 12. The CDR3 contains 17 residues. Concerning this clonotype: As yet, its antigen is unknown.

A sample-barcoded 5' primer and a J-beta primer mix were used in a second PCR of roughly 6 to 12 cycles. Every cDNA molecule carried a tag from a template-switch adaptor bearing 12 random nucleotides. A single record per CDR3 protein comes from TCRdb applying MiXCR to the 5' RACE reads. Counted here are roughly 800,000 distinct CDR3 sequences, 40% to 65% occurring once; the ten biggest clones make up about 38%. This sequence joins TRBV24-1 and TRBJ2-1; 11 bases agree with TRBD2. Source material: blood. The sequence derives from an elderly man in good health. The CDR3 spells CATSDYSGDSGRGEQFF. The CDR3, as DNA: TGTGCCACCAGTGATTATTCCGGGGATAGCGGGAGGGGAGAGCAGTTCTTC.